This is a list of T cell receptor beta chains from one sample in a study of shared clonotypes between healthy human individuals. Assay used: immunoSEQ multiplex PCR; TCRdb lists only in-frame clones, some missing. The sample has about 490,000 clones, roughly 85% seen once; the top ten hold approximately 12%. Sequenced: PBMCs. These receptor sequences come from a woman aged 35 to 49 in good health. Some clones in this sample may be carry-over from other donors' samples. Both conserved end residues are part of each CDR3.

CDR3 protein	V gene	J gene
CASSPQATISYEQYF	TRBV7-8	TRBJ2-7
CASSSNSGGNTIYF	TRBV5-4	TRBJ1-3
CASRSRSLYMSNQPQHF	TRBV5-1	TRBJ1-5
CASSQDSGSSYNEQFF	TRBV4-2	TRBJ2-1
CASSLGGLAGGNEQFF	TRBV11-2	TRBJ2-1
CASSDSTTDTQYF	TRBV6-4	TRBJ2-3
CASSFDGTGSRHYEQYF	TRBV12-1	TRBJ2-7
CSAPRAGEQYF	TRBV20-1	TRBJ2-7
CASSLASTGSHNSPLHF	TRBV11-2	TRBJ1-6
CASSYSSESYEQYF	TRBV6-5	TRBJ2-7
CASSLAGGSSYEQYF	TRBV7-6	TRBJ2-7